This passage covers 10 T cell receptor beta chains from one sample sequenced in a study of T cell repertoires in cytomegalovirus infection. Antigens for these TCRs are unknown. TCRdb used MiXCR to reprocess the reads, holding one entry per CDR3 protein. The data hold approximately 730,000 distinct CDR3 sequences, with around a third observed a single time. Here the sequenced sample was cultured PBMCs, taken from culture after CMV antigen stimulation. The source of these receptors is a human donor in good health (CMV status not recorded). Some clones in this sample may be carry-over from other donors' samples.

The chain is built from TRBV15 and TRBJ2-5; D perhaps matches TRBD1 (7 bases). V lost 8 bases and J 5 bases, leaving 18 bases between the germline ends. The CDR3 loop spans 14 amino acids. Germline values: CDR1 LNHNV, CDR2 YYDKDF (reference sequence). CDR3 loop: CATARPGGFETQYF. In DNA form, the CDR3 reads TGTGCCACCGCCAGGCCAGGGGGGTTCGAGACCCAGTACTTC.

This rearrangement joins TRBV7-6 to TRBJ2-7; D is unresolved. Trimming took 1 base from V and 3 from J, leaving 13 bases between them. Germline V gene sequence: CDR1 SGHVS, CDR2 FNYEAQ. CDR3 length: 15 amino acids. Here the CDR3 reads CASSLGGGLDYEQYF. Here the CDR3 DNA reads TGTGCCAGCAGCTTAGGAGGTGGGCTAGACTACGAGCAGTACTTC.

The V call is TRBV5-3, the J call TRBJ2-7, with TRBD1 matching over 9 bases. TRBV5-3 belongs to the ORF category, with a function that is uncertain. Trimming at V came to 8 bases and at J to 4 bases, leaving 22 bases not matched to a gene. This CDR3 region has 18 residues. The CDR3 DNA follows: TGTGCCAGCAGCAGGGACAGGGTCGGTTTGTCGATCCCTTACGAGCAGTACTTC. Protein sequence: CASSRDRVGLSIPYEQYF.

This clonotype was seen more than once but under ten times. The chain carries TRBV28 and TRBJ1-5, with TRBD1 matching 11 bases. Germline assignment: CDR1 MDHEN and CDR2 SYDVKM. V trimming: 4 bases; J trimming: 7 bases; junction bases outside the gene matches: 6. The CDR3 totals 15 residues. The chain's CDR3 is CASSSGTGGYQPQHF. Written as DNA, the CDR3 is TGTGCCAGCAGTTCCGGGACAGGGGGTTACCAGCCCCAGCATTTT.

This clonotype was detected many times. The rearrangement joins TRBV7-2 to TRBJ1-1; 9 bases align to TRBD1. Germline CDR1 SGHTA, CDR2 FQGNSA. J was trimmed by 4 bases and V by 5 bases; bases with no gene match: 11. The CDR3 is 16 amino acids. The CDR3 reads CASSPTGTGIGTEAFF. The CDR3 nucleotides are TGTGCCAGCAGCCCAACCGGGACAGGGATCGGCACTGAAGCTTTCTTT.

This chain's CDR3 is CASSADAGPQFF. The CDR3 DNA reads TGTGCCAGCAGCGCTGACGCGGGGCCTCAGTTCTTC. The genes are TRBV3-1 and TRBJ2-1; TRBD2 might be the D (6 bases). The germline V gene encodes CDR1 LGHDT and CDR2 YNNKEL (reference sequence). The CDR3 has 12 amino acids. V was pared by 5 bases and J by 13 bases, with 15 bases between.

The rearrangement links TRBV12-5 to TRBJ1-6; D is uncertain. Germline V gene lookup returns CDR1 LGHNT and CDR2 FRNRAP. Trimming pared 6 bases from V and 3 bases from J, leaving 15 bases between. The CDR3 extends over 16 amino acids. In nucleotides, the CDR3 is TGTGCTAGTGGGCCAAAACCCCTCCTCTATAATTCACCCCTCCACTTT. It codes for CASGPKPLLYNSPLHF.

This clonotype was found a few times. The chain links TRBV5-1 to TRBJ1-1, with 7 bases identical to TRBD1. In germline, CDR1 is SGHRS, CDR2 YFSETQ. The ends lost 5 bases at V and 3 bases at J; junction bases unmatched: 16. The CDR3 is 17 residues long. The chain's CDR3 is CASRAEGATGSDTEAFF. In DNA, the CDR3 is TGCGCCAGCAGAGCGGAGGGGGCAACAGGTTCGGACACTGAAGCTTTCTTT.

This chain connects TRBV28 to TRBJ2-2; 8 bases line up with TRBD1. The CDR3 has 15 residues. V trimming: 7 bases; J trimming: 2 bases; junction bases outside the gene matches: 6. Germline CDR1 and CDR2: MDHEN and SYDVKM. The CDR3 loop is CASNGQGKNTGELFF. Here the CDR3 DNA reads TGTGCCAGCAACGGACAGGGAAAAAACACCGGGGAGCTGTTTTTT.

This clonotype has more than one count but fewer than ten. This chain joins TRBV6-2 or TRBV6-3 and TRBJ2-7; 10 bases are shared with TRBD2. The V segment lost 5 bases and the J segment 5 bases; nucleotides outside the gene matches: 9. The CDR3 length is 15 residues. Germline assignment: CDR1 MNHEY and CDR2 SVGEGT. CDR3 sequence (DNA): TGTGCCAGCAGTCCTAGCGGGAGCCTTATGGACGAGCAGTACTTC. This encodes CASSPSGSLMDEQYF.